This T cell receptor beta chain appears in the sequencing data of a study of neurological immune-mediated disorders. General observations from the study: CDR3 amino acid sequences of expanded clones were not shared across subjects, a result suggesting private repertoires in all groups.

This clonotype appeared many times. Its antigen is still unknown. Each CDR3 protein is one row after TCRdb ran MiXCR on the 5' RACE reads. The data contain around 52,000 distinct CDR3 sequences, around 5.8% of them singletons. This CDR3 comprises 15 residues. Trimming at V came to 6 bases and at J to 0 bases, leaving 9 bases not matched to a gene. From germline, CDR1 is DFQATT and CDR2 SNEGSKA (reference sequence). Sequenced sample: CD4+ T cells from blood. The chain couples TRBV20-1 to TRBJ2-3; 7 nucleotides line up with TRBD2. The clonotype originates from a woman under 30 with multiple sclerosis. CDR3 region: CSASFSGGSTDTQYF. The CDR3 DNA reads TGCAGTGCCAGCTTTTCGGGGGGAAGCACAGATACGCAGTATTTT.